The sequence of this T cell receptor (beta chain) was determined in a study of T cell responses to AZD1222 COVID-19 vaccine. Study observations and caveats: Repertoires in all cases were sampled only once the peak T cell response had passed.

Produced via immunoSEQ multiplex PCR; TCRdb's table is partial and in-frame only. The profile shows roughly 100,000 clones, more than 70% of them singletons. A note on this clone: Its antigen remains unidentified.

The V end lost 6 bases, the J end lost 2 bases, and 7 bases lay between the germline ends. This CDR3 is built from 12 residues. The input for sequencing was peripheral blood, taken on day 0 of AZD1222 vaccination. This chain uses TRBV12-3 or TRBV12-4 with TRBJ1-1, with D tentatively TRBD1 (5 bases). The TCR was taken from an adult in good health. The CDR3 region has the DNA TGTGCCAGCAGCTGGACAAACACTGAAGCTTTCTTT. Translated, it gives CASSWTNTEAFF.